This paragraph reports one TCR beta chain. The data were taken from a study of blood T cell repertoires in COVID-19. Study details: Acute and convalescent COVID-19 samples came from the United States, Italy and Spain. PBMCs, B-cell-depleted T cells, or T cells were the source of the cDNA or gDNA that made up the material.

Per the germline V gene, CDR1 is SEHNR and CDR2 is FQNEAQ (reference sequence). CDR3 size: 15 residues. V was clipped by 5 bases and J by 2 bases; unmatched bases: 6. Authors' data handling: Cell counts per sample came from amplifying reference gene primers. The protocol was immunoSEQ multiplex PCR, while the TCRdb copy is restricted to in-frame clones and leaves out a portion. Clone size and the V and J calls come from that table; the DNA yielded D and trimming. The profile covers about 220,000 clones, with 82% appearing a single time and less than 4% taken by the ten largest. This receptor was obtained from a woman of 80 years or more with acute or convalescent COVID-19. The sample consisted of peripheral blood. The chain couples TRBV7-9 to TRBJ1-3, with 7 bases aligning to TRBD1. DNA of the CDR3: TGTGCCAGCAGCCCAACCGGACAGGCTGGAAACACCATATATTTT. It codes for CASSPTGQAGNTIYF.